The T cell receptor (beta chain) under discussion was sequenced for a study of T cells after yellow fever vaccination (dated 2019 in TCRdb). Background for the entire study: The SMART-Seq v4 Ultra Low Input RNA kit was used to prepare libraries from fractions with low cell numbers. To follow T-cell clones before and after both primary and booster YFV17D yellow fever vaccination, bulk TCR alpha and beta repertoires underwent longitudinal sequencing. Two healthy male donors, one aged 18 to 30 and one aged 30 to 40 years, were included in the cohort. Blood was collected at multiple timepoints before and after primary and secondary immunization, and bulk PBMC replicates and cell subsets were isolated.

For CDR1 and CDR2, the germline V gene (reference sequence) lists LNHDA and SQIVND. V is pared back by 3 bases and J by 7 bases, with 7 bases lying between the germline termini. From the cysteine up to the phenylalanine, the CDR3 has a length of 12 residues. Of the read, only the CDR3 DNA is kept; its 36 bases are in frame from base 1. The sample's treatment or condition, from its label and the paper: live attenuated yellow fever vaccine strain. At each blood-draw timepoint, two biological replicates of bulk PBMCs were obtained. PBMCs were isolated from peripheral blood using a standard Ficoll-Paque protocol. TriZol was used to extract RNA from bulk PBMCs, CD4 and CD8 fractions, and dextramer-positive and dextramer-negative fractions. This clonotype was picked up a small number of times. Its antigen is currently not known. No per-base quality is available; no much larger clone lies one base away. General conclusions and limits of the study: Because abundant contaminating clonotypes from the bulk population could be contained in FACS-sorted repertoires, computational filtering was required. A small share of clonotypes occurred in both CD4 and CD8 compartments, likely arising from convergent recombination. After the booster, most clones that had expanded after primary vaccination were detected again (nearly 97% of CD4 and 88% of CD8), suggesting broad maintenance of memory. The secondary T-cell response was weaker than the primary response but faster, peaking on day 5 instead of day 15. Only a couple of donors were included in the study, so the extent to which the findings can be generalized is limited.

TCR cDNA was synthesized by 5'RACE template switching, through which a universal primer site and unique molecular identifiers were introduced. Priming for cDNA synthesis came from both the TCR alpha and TCR beta constant segments. Library amplification involved two PCR steps, and the second step added sample barcodes and sequencing adapters. Sequencing of libraries was performed on Illumina HiSeq 2500 (2x100 bp) or NovaSeq (2x150 bp). The original pipeline was this. Reads were demultiplexed and collapsed into UMI consensus sequences with MIGEC, and V(D)J alignment was performed with MiXCR. Clonotypes responding to the vaccine were identified with edgeR on replicate PBMC samples, with the criteria of FDR below 0.01 and a log2 fold change above 5 up to day 15. Each bulk clonotype was labeled CD4 or CD8 based on which sequenced repertoire, CD4 or CD8, contained the clonotype at higher abundance. TCRdb reprocessed the public reads (quality trimming at Q25 with fastp, clone calling with MiXCR) and kept in-frame beta chains. A single entry per CDR3 protein holds the most common genes and DNA from its merged rows. The V and J calls were determined by TCRdb, not by the authors. The sample has roughly 330,000 distinct CDR3 sequences on record, around 7% of them singletons. The ten most abundant clones make up around 17% of the sample.

The receptor was isolated from a man between 18 and 35 years old who received the YFV17D yellow fever vaccine. Specimen: PBMCs, collected roughly 47 days after the first yellow fever vaccination. This receptor chain uses TRBV19 and TRBJ2-1; no confident D gene assignment can be made. The DNA sequence is TGTGCCAGTAGTATGGGTTGGAATGAGCAGTTCTTC. Translation gives CASSMGWNEQFF.